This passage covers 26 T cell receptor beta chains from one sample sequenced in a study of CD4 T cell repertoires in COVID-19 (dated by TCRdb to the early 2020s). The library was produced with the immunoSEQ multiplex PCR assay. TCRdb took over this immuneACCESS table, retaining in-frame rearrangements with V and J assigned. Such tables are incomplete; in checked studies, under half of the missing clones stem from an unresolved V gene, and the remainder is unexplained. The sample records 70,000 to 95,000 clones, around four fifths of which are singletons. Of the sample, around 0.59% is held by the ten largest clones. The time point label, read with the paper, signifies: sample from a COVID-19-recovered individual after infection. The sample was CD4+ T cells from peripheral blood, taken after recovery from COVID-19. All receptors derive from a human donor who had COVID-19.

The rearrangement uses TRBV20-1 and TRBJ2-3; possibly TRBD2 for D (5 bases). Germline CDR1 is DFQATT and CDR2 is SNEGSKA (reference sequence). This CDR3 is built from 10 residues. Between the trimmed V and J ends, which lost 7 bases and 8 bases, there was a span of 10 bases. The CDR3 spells CSERVGTQYF. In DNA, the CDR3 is TGCAGTGAGAGGGTGGGTACGCAGTATTTT.

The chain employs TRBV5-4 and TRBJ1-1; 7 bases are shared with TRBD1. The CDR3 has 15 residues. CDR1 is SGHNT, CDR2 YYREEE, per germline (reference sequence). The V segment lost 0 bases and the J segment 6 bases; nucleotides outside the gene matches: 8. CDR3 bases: TGTGCCAGCAGCTTGGCGTCAGGGGGGAGCGCTGAAGCTTTCTTT. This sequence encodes CASSLASGGSAEAFF. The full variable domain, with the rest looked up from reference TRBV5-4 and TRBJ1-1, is ETGVTQSPTHLIKTRGQQVTLRCSSQSGHNTVSWYQQALGQGPQFIFQYYREEENGRGNFPPRFSGLQFPNYSSELNVNALELDDSALYLCASSLASGGSAEAFFGQGTRLTVV.

The CDR3, as DNA: TGTGCCAGTAGTATAAGAACACCCTGGACTGAAGCTTTCTTT. Translation gives CASSIRTPWTEAFF. V gene TRBV19 combines with J gene TRBJ1-1; the D is unclear. The CDR3 consists of 14 residues. Germline V gene lookup returns CDR1 LNHDA and CDR2 SQIVND (reference sequence). V lost 2 bases to trimming and J lost 5 bases, with 12 bases between them.

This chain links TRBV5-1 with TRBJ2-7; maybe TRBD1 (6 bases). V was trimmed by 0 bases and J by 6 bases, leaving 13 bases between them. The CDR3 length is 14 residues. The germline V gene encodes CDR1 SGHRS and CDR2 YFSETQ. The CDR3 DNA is TGCGCCAGCAGCTTGGTCACAGGGATTAGCGAGCAGTACTTC. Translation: CASSLVTGISEQYF.

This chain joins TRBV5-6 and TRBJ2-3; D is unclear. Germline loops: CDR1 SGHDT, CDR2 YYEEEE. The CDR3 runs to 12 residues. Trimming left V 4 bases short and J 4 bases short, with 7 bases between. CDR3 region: CASSGSADTQYF. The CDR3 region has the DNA TGTGCCAGCAGCGGAAGCGCAGATACGCAGTATTTT.

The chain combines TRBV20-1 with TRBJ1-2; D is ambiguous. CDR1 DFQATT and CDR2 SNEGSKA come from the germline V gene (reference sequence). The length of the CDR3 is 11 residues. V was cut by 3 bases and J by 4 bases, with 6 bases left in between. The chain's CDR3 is CSASQSYGYTF. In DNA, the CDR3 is TGCAGTGCTAGTCAGTCCTATGGCTACACCTTC.

The CDR3 reads CASNLSGSSREQYF. The CDR3 coding sequence is TGTGCCAGCAATCTTAGCGGGAGCAGTCGGGAGCAGTACTTC. V and J are TRBV28 and TRBJ2-7; 9 bases align to TRBD2. The CDR3 runs 14 residues. Germline V CDR1 and CDR2: MDHEN, SYDVKM. V lost 7 bases and J lost 7; bases outside the gene matches: 11.

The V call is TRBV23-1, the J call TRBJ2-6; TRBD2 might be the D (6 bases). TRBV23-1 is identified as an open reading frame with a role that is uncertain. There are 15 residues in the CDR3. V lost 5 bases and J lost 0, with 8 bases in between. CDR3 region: CASSGLNSGANVLTF. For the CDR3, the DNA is TGCGCCAGCAGTGGACTAAACTCTGGGGCCAACGTCCTGACTTTC.

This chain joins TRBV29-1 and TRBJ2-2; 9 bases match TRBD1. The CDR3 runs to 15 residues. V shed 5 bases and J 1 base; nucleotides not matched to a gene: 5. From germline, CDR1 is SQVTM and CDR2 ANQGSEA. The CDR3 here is CSVLRQGENTGELFF. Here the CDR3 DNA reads TGCAGCGTTCTTAGACAGGGGGAGAACACCGGGGAGCTGTTTTTT.

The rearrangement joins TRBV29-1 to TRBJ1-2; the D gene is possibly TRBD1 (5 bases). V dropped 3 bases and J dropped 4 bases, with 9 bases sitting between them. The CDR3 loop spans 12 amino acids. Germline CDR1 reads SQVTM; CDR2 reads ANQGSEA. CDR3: CSVETAGYGYTF. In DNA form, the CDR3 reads TGCAGCGTTGAGACAGCGGGCTATGGCTACACCTTC. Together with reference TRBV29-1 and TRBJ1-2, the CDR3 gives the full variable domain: SAVISQKPSRDICQRGTSLTIQCQVDSQVTMMFWYRQQPGQSLTLIATANQGSEATYESGFVIDKFPISRPNLTFSTLTVSNMSPEDSSIYLCSVETAGYGYTFGSGTRLTVV.

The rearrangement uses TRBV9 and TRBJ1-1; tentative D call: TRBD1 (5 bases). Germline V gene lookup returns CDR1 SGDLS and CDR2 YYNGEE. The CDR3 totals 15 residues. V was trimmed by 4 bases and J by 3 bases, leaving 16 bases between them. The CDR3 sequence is CASSPVGVGDTEAFF. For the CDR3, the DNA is TGTGCCAGCAGCCCAGTAGGGGTGGGGGACACTGAAGCTTTCTTT. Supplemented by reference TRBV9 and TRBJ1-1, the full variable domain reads DSGVTQTPKHLITATGQRVTLRCSPRSGDLSVYWYQQSLDQGLQFLIQYYNGEERAKGNILERFSAQQFPDLHSELNLSSLELGDSALYFCASSPVGVGDTEAFFGQGTRLTVV.

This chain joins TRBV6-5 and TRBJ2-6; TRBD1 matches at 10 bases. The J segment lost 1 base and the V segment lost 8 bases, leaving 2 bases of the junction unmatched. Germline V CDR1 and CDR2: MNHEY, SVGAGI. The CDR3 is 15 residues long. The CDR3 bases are TGTGCCAGCTCGGGACAGGGGTCTGGGGCCAACGTCCTGACTTTC. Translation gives CASSGQGSGANVLTF.

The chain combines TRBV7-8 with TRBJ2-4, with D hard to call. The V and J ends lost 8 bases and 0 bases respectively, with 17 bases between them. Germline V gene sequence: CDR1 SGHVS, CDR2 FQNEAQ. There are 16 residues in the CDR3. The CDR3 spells CASSLSTLLAKNIQYF. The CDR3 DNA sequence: TGTGCCAGCTCCCTATCGACGCTGCTAGCCAAAAACATTCAGTACTTC.

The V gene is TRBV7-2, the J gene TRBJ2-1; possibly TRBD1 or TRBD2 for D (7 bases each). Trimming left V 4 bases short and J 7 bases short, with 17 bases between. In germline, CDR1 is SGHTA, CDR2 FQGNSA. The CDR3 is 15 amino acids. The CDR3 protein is CASSSGGGLFNEQFF. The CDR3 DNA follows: TGTGCCAGCAGCTCAGGGGGGGGACTATTTAATGAGCAGTTCTTC.

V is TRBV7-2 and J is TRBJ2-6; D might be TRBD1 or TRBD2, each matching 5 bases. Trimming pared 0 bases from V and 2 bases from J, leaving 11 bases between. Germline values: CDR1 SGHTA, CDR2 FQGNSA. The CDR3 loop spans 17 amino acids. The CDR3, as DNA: TGTGCCAGCAGCTTAGCGCTCGGGGCCCCTGGGGCCAACGTCCTGACTTTC. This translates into CASSLALGAPGANVLTF.

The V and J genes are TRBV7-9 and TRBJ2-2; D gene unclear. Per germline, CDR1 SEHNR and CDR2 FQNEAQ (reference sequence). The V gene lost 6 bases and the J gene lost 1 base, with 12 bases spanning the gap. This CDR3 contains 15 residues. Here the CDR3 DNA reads TGTGCCAGCAGGCTACTGAATGTGAACACCGGGGAGCTGTTTTTT. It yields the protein CASRLLNVNTGELFF.

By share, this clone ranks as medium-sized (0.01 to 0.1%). CDR3 protein: CASRPPAICGTGLTEAFF. The CDR3 DNA reads TGCGCCAGCAGACCTCCCGCTATATGTGGGACAGGACTCACTGAAGCTTTCTTT. The rearrangement links TRBV10-1 to TRBJ1-1; 8 bases align to TRBD1. CDR1 is WNHNN, CDR2 SYGVQD, per germline (reference sequence). V lost 6 bases and J lost 4; bases outside the gene matches: 19. The length of the CDR3 is 18 residues.

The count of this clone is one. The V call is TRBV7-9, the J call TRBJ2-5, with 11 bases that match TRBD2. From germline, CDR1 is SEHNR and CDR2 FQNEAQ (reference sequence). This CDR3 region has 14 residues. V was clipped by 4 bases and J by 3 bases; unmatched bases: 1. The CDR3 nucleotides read TGTGCCAGCAGCTCGGGACTAGCGGAAGAGACCCAGTACTTC. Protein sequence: CASSSGLAEETQYF. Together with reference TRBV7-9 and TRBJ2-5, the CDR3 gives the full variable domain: DTGVSQNPRHKITKRGQNVTFRCDPISEHNRLYWYRQTLGQGPEFLTYFQNEAQLEKSRLLSDRFSAERPKGSFSTLEIQRTEQGDSAMYLCASSSGLAEETQYFGPGTRLLVL.

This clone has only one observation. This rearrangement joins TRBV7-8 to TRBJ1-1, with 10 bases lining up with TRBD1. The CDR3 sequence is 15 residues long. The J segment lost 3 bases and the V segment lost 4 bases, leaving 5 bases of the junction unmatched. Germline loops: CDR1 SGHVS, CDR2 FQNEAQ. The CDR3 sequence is CASSSRDRGDTEAFF. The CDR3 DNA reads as TGTGCCAGCAGCTCCCGGGACAGGGGAGACACTGAAGCTTTCTTT.

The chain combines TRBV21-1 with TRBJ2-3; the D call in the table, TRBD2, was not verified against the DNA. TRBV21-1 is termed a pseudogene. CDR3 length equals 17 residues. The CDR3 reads CASSKPFLAESTDTQYF. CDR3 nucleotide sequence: TGTGCCAGCAGCAAACCCTTTCTAGCGGAGAGCACAGATACGCAGTATTTT.

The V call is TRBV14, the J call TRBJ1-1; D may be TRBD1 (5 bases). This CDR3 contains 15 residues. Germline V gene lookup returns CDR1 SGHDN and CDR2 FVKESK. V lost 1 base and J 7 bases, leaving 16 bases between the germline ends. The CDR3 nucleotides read TGTGCCAGCAGCCAAGGGGCCAGGGTATCGGTTGAAGCTTTCTTT. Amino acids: CASSQGARVSVEAFF. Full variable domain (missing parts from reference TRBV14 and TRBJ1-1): EAGVTQFPSHSVIEKGQTVTLRCDPISGHDNLYWYRRVMGKEIKFLLHFVKESKQDESGMPNNRFLAERTGGTYSTLKVQPAELEDSGVYFCASSQGARVSVEAFFGQGTRLTVV.

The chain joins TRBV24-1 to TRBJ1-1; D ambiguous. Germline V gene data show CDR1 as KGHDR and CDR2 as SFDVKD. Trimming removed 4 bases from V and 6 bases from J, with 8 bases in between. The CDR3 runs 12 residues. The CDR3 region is CATSDGAAEAFF. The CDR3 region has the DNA TGTGCCACCAGTGACGGAGCAGCTGAAGCTTTCTTT.

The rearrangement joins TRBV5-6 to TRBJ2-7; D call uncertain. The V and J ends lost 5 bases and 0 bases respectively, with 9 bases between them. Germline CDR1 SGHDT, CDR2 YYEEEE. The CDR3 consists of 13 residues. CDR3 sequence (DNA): TGTGCCAGCAGAGGGCCTCACTCCTACGAGCAGTACTTC. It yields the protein CASRGPHSYEQYF.

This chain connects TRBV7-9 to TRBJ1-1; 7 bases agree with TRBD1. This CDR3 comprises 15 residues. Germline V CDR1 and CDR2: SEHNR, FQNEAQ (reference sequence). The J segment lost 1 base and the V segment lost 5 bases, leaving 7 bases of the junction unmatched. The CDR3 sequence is CASSLSGTANTEAFF. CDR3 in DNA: TGTGCCAGCAGCCTCTCCGGGACAGCGAACACTGAAGCTTTCTTT.

The CDR3 nucleotides are TGTGCCACCAGTGACCCGACAGGAACCGAGGGGGAGCTGTTTTTT. This translates into CATSDPTGTEGELFF. The rearrangement links TRBV24-1 to TRBJ2-2, with D maybe TRBD1 (6 bases). Germline loops: CDR1 KGHDR, CDR2 SFDVKD. This CDR3 region has 15 residues. With 4 bases removed from V and 8 bases from J, the gap between germline ends came to 16 bases.

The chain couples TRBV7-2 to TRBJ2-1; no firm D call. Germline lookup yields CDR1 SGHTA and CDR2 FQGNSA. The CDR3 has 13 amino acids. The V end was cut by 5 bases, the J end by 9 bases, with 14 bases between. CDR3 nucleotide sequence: TGTGCCAGCAGCCCTACCGGGCAGCCTGAGCAGTTCTTC. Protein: CASSPTGQPEQFF.